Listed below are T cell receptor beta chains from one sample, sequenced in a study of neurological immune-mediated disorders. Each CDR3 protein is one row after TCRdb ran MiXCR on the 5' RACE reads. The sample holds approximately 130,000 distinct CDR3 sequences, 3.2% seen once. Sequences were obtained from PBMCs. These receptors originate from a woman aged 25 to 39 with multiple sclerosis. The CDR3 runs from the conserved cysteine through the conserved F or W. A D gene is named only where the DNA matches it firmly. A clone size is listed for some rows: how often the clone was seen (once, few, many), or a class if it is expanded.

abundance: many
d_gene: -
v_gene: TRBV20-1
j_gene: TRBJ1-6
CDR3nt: TGCAGTGCCGGGGCGCAGAATGATTCACCCCTCCACTTT
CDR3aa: CSAGAQNDSPLHF

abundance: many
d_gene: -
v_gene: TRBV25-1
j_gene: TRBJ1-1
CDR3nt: TGTGCCAGCAGTGAATTCGAGACAGAAGCTTTCTTT
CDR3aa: CASSEFETEAFF

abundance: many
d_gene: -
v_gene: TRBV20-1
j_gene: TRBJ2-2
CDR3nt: TGCAGTGCTAGGGGCCAGGGGTCCACCGGGGAGCTGTTTTTT
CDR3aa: CSARGQGSTGELFF

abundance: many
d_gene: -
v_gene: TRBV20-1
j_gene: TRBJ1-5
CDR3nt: TGCAGTGCTAGGAAGAGCCTCAATCAGCCCCAGCATTTT
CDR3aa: CSARKSLNQPQHF

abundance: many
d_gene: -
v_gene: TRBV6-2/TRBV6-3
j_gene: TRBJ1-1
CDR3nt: TGTGCCAGCAGCCCGAGGGGACACGTGAACACTGAAGCTTTCTTT
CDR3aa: CASSPRGHVNTEAFF

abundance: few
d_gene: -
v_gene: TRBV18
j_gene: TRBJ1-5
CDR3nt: TGTGCCAGCTCCCCCGGCAACGTTGGGCAGCCCCAGCATTTT
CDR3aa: CASSPGNVGQPQHF

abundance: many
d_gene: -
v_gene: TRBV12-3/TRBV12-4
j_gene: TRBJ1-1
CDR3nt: TGTGCCAGTACTAGGCTCGGGGGCGCAGGCAACACTGAAGCTTTCTTT
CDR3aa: CASTRLGGAGNTEAFF

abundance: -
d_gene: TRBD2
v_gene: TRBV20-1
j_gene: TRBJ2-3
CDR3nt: TGCAGTGCTAAAGCGGGGGGACATAGCACAGATACGCAGTATTTT
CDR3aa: CSAKAGGHSTDTQYF

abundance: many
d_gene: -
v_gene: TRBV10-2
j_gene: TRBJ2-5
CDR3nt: TGCGCCAGCAGCGTAGGGGGGCGGCTTAGACTGGAGACCCAGTACTTC
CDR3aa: CASSVGGRLRLETQYF

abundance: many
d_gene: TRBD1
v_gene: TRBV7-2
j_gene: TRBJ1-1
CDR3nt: TGTGCCAGCACCCGACAGGGGGCAATTGTGAACACTGAAGCTTTCTTT
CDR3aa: CASTRQGAIVNTEAFF

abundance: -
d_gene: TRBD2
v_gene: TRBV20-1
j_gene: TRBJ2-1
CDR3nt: TGCAGTGCTAGATTAGCGGGGGCCATTTACAATGAGCAGTTCTTC
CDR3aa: CSARLAGAIYNEQFF

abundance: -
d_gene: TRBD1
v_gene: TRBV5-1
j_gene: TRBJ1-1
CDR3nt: TGCGCCAGCGCCGAACAGGGGGCGCGCACTGAAGCTTTCTTT
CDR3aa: CASAEQGARTEAFF

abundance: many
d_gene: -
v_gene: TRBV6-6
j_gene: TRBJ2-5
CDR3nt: TGTGCCAGCAAGCGGTCCCCCGGGGTAGGGTCAGAGACCCAGTACTTC
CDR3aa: CASKRSPGVGSETQYF

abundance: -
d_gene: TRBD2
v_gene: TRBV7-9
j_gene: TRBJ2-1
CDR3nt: TGTGCCAGCAGCCTCAGGACTAGCGGCAAGACCTACAATGAGCAGTTCTTC
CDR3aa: CASSLRTSGKTYNEQFF

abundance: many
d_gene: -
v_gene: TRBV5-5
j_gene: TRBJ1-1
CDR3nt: TGTGCCAGCAGCTTGGCCTCTGAAGCTTTCTTT
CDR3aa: CASSLASEAFF

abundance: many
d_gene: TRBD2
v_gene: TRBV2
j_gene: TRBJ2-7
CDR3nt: TGTGCCAGCAGTGAAACTAGCGGGAATTACGAGCAGTACTTC
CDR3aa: CASSETSGNYEQYF

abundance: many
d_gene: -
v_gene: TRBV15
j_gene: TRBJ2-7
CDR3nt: TGTGCCACCAGCAGAGATCAATGGAGCTCCTACGAGCAGTACTTC
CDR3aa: CATSRDQWSSYEQYF

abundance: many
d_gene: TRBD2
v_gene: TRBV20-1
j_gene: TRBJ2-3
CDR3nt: TGCAGTGCTCGAGCGGGAGATTTAAATACGCAGTATTTT
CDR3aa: CSARAGDLNTQYF

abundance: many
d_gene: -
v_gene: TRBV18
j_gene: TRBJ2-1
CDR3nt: TGTGCCAGCTCCCCTACTAGAGACAATGAGCAGTTCTTC
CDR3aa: CASSPTRDNEQFF

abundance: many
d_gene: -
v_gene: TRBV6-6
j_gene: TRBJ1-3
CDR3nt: TGTGCCAGCAGTTATTTCTCCGGGACTGGAAACACCATATATTTT
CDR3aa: CASSYFSGTGNTIYF

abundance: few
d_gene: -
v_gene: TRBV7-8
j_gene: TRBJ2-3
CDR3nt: TGTGCCAGCAGCTCTAGAGACACCGGGATGGATACGCAGTATTTT
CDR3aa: CASSSRDTGMDTQYF

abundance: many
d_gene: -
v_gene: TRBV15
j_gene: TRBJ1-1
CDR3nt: TGTGCCACCAGCAGTCCCCTGGCGGATGGGAACACTGAAGCTTTCTTT
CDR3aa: CATSSPLADGNTEAFF

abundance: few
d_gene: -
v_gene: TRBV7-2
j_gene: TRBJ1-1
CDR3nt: TGTGCCAGCAGCCCCGGGAATCCTGGTGAAGCTTTCTTT
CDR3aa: CASSPGNPGEAFF

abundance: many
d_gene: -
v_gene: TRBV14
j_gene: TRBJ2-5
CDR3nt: TGTGCCAGCAGCCGGGGGTACCAAGAGACCCAGTACTTC
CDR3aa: CASSRGYQETQYF

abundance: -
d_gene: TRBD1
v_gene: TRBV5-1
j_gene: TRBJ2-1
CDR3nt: TGCGCCAGCAGCTTCGCACAGGGGGTAGTCAATGAGCAGTTCTTC
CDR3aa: CASSFAQGVVNEQFF

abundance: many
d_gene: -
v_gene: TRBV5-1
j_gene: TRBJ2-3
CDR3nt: TGCGCCAGCAGCTTGCTAGGCCTGTGGGACACAGATACGCAGTATTTT
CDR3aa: CASSLLGLWDTDTQYF

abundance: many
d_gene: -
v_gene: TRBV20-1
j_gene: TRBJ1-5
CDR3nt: TGCAGTGCGGGGCAGGCGAATCAGCCCCAGCATTTT
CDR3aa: CSAGQANQPQHF

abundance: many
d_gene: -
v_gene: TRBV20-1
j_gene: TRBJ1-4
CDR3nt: TGCAGTGTCCTCGAACCGGGGCAGAGCTCACCTATAACTAATGAAAAACTGTTTTTT
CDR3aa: CSVLEPGQSSPITNEKLFF

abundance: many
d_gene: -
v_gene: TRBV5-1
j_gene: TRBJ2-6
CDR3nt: TGCGCCAGCAGCTTGGTGCCAGATGGGGCCAACGTCCTGACTTTC
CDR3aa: CASSLVPDGANVLTF

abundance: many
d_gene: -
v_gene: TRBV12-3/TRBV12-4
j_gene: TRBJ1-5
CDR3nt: TGTGCCAGCAGTTCCCGGGGGGTTTTAAGCAATCAGCCCCAGCATTTT
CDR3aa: CASSSRGVLSNQPQHF

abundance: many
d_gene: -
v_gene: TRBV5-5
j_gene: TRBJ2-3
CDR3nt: TGTGCCAGCAGCCCCTCTGGGAACAGTGGGGCAGATACGCAGTATTTT
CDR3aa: CASSPSGNSGADTQYF

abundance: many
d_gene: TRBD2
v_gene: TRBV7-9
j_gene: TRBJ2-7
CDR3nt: TGTGCCAGCAGCTTAGGCCCCCTCGGGGGGGTTTTCTACGAGCAGTACTTC
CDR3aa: CASSLGPLGGVFYEQYF

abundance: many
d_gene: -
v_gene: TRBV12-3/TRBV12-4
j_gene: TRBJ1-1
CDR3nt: TGTGCCAGCAGCGAGGGGCAGGACACTGAAGCTTTCTTT
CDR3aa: CASSEGQDTEAFF

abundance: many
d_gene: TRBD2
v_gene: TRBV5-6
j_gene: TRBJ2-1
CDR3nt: TGTGCCAGCAGCGGGACTAGCGGCTACAATGAGCAGTTCTTC
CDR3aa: CASSGTSGYNEQFF

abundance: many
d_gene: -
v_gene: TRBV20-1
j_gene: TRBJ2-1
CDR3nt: TGCAGTGCTACAACCAGCGCCAACAATGAGCAGTTCTTC
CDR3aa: CSATTSANNEQFF

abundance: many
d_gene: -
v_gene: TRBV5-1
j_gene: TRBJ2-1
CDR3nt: TGCGCCAGCAGCTTTCTAGCAGACAATGAGCAGTTCTTC
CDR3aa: CASSFLADNEQFF

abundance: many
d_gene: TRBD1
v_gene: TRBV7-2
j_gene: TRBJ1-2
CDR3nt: TGTGCCAGCAGCTTAAGGGTCCAGGGGGCGAACTATGGCTACACCTTC
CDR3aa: CASSLRVQGANYGYTF

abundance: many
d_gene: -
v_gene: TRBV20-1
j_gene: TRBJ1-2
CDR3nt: TGCAGTGCTAGCCTCGGCCATGGCTACACCTTC
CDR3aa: CSASLGHGYTF

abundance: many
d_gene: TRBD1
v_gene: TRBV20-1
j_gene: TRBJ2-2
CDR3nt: TGCAGTGCTCAAGGACAGGAGTCCACCGGGGAGCTGTTTTTT
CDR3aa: CSAQGQESTGELFF

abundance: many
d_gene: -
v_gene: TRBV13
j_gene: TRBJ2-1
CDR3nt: TGTGCCAGCAGCTCCTACTCAGGGTGGAATGAGCAGTTCTTC
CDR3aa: CASSSYSGWNEQFF

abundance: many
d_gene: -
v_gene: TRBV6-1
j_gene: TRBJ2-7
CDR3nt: TGTGCCAGCAGGAGGGCCTACGAGCAGTACTTC
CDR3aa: CASRRAYEQYF

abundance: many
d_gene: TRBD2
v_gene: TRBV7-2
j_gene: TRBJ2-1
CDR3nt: TGTGCCAGCAGCGTAGCCGCTAGCGGGGGCTACAATGAGCAGTTCTTC
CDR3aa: CASSVAASGGYNEQFF

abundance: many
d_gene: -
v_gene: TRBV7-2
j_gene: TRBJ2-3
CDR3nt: TGTGCCAGCAGCTTCGGACTTAACACAGATACGCAGTATTTT
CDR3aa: CASSFGLNTDTQYF

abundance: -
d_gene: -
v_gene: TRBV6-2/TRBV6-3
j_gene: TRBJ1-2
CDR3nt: TGTGCCAGCAAACTCCGGGACACACGTGGCTACACCTTC
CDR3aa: CASKLRDTRGYTF

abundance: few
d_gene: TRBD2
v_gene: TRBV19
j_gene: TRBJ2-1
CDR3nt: TGTGCCAGTAGTATCTACGGGGGGTTCGACAATGAGCAGTTCTTC
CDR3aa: CASSIYGGFDNEQFF

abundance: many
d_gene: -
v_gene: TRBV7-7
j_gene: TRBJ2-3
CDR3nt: TGTGCCAGCAGCTTAAGCCCCAGGGATGCGCAGTATTTT
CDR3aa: CASSLSPRDAQYF

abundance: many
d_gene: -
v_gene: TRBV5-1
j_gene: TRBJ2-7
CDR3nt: TGCGCCAGCAGCTTGGGAGCAGGCTACGAGCAGTACTTC
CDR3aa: CASSLGAGYEQYF

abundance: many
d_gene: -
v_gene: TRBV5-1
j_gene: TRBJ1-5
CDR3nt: TGCGCCAGCAGCTTGGTCGGGGGCAATCAGCCCCAGCATTTT
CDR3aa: CASSLVGGNQPQHF

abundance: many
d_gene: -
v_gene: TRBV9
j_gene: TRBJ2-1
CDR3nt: TGTGCCAGCAGCGTAGCCGGGGGCGGAAAGTACAATGAGCAGTTCTTC
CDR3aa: CASSVAGGGKYNEQFF

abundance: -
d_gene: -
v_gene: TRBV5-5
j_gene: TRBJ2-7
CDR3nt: TGTGCCAGCAGCTTTAGACAGGCCTACGAGCAGTACTTC
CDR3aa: CASSFRQAYEQYF

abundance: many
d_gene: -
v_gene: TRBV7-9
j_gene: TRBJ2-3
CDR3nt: TGTGCCAGCAGCCAGAGGCCCACAGATACGCAGTATTTT
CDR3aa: CASSQRPTDTQYF

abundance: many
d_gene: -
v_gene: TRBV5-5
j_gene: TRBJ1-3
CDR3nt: TGTGCCAGCAGTCCGCGTAGGACCAACGAAGACTGGGGGGGAAACACCATATATTTT
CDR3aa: CASSPRRTNEDWGGNTIYF

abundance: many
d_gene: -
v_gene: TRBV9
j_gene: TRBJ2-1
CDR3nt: TGTGCCAGCAGCGTTGGAAGGAAAAACAATGAGCAGTTCTTC
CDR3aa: CASSVGRKNNEQFF

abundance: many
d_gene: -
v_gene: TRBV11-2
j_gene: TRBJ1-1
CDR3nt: TGTGCCAGCAGCTTAGTTGTCCAGCCGAACACTGAAGCTTTCTTT
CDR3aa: CASSLVVQPNTEAFF

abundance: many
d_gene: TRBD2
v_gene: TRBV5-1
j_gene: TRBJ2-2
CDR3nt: TGCGCCAGCAGCTTGGGACTAGCAATCTCCGGGGAGCTGTTTTTT
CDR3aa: CASSLGLAISGELFF

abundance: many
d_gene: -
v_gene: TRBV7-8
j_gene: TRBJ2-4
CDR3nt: TGTGCCAGCAGCTTACGATCGGGGGACGCAATAGCCAAAAACATTCAGTACTTC
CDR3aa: CASSLRSGDAIAKNIQYF

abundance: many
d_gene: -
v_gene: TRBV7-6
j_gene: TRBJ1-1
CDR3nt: TGTGCCAGTTCCGGTTCGTTCGGGTCGAACACTGAAGCTTTCTTT
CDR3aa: CASSGSFGSNTEAFF